This T cell receptor (delta chain) was captured in a study of γδ T cells in repeated Plasmodium falciparum infection. Across the study: Over around 630 days, donors received four mosquito-bite P. falciparum NF54 infections. Timepoints: baseline, immediately before selected infections, and 21 days after every infection.

Germline V gene lookup returns CDR1 TSWWSYY and CDR2 QGS. The CDR3 has 20 amino acids. TCRdb reanalysed the multiplex PCR reads with CATT. Among more than 45,000 delta-chain clones, 1.7% were seen once, and the ten largest hold 14% to 15%. Gammadelta T cells were flow-sorted from PBMC into Vgamma9/Vdelta2+ and Vdelta2-negative populations for bulk analysis. Study outcomes and limitations: Repeated controlled infections reportedly drove waves of new clonotype selection in Vdelta2-negative, mostly Vdelta1+, gammadelta repertoires.

A word on this clone: The antigen is unknown. TCRdb assigns this DNA the protein of a much larger clone, which departs from its translation at residue 18; this likely reflects a read error, and the protein shown comes from translating the DNA.

The source of this sequence is a pool of human donors (malaria-infected and uninfected, not separated). The sequenced sample consisted of gamma-delta T cells from blood. This rearrangement joins TRDV1 to TRDJ1, with 10 bases identical to TRDD3. The CDR3 sequence is CALGDESLTGDTRSTDKPIF. The CDR3 nucleotides read TGTGCTCTTGGGGATGAGTCACTTACGGGGGATACGCGTAGCACCGATAAACCCATCTTT.